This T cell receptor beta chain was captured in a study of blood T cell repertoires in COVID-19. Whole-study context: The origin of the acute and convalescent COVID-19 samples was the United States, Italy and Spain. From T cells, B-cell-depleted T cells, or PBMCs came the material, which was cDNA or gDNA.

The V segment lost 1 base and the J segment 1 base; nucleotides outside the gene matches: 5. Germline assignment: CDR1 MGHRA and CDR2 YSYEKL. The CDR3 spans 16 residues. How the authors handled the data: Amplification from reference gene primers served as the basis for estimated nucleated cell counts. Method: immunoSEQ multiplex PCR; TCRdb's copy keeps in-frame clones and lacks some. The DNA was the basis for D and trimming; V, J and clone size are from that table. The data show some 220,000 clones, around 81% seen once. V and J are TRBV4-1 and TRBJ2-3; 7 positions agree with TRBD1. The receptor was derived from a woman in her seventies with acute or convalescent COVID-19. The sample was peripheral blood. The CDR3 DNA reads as TGCGCCAGCAGCCAAGCCGGACAGGTACGCACAGATACGCAGTATTTT. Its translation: CASSQAGQVRTDTQYF.